What follows describes a single T cell receptor beta chain. Its antigen specificity is not known. No qualities accompany the bases; no much larger clone lies one base away. Peripheral blood CD8+ and CD4+ T cells from healthy donors, Susac syndrome patients and multiple sclerosis patients were profiled by high-throughput TCR beta sequencing. Healthy donors were age- and sex-matched controls. CD8+ TEMRA cells were enriched by FACS, while bulk CD8+ and CD4+ T cells were purified by magnetic negative isolation. Blood was drawn into EDTA tubes, processed within 24 hours, and PBMCs were isolated by density gradient centrifugation. PBMCs intended for TCR sequencing were frozen in liquid nitrogen and were later thawed in a 37 degrees C water bath. The sorted or isolated CD4+, CD8+ and CD8+ TEMRA cells had a purity of 90% or higher. The data were taken from a study of CD8 T cells in Susac syndrome (dated by TCRdb to the late 2010s). Study-wide context: Repertoire sequencing was used to test whether CD8+ T cell activation and differentiation in Susac syndrome was antigen driven. Clonality of the CD8+ T cell repertoire was compared between roughly eleven healthy donors, roughly 14 Susac syndrome patients and around 15 multiple sclerosis patients. The paper as a whole reports these results and caveats: The number of individuals in the TCR sequencing and HLA analysis was acknowledged as relatively small.

RNA was extracted with the RNeasy kit and roughly 0.45 to 1 ug was reverse transcribed using random hexamers. The immunoSEQ multiplex PCR assay, covering 54 Vbeta and 13 Jbeta segments, was used to amplify TCR beta CDR3 regions. To correct PCR amplification bias, a synthetic template baseline was used for both primer optimization and computational correction. Regarding the original processing steps: Reads were assigned to V, D and J genes according to IMGT and analyzed in immunoSEQ Analyzer, with only productive sequences retained. Clonality was calculated as one minus the Shannon entropy normalized by log2 of the number of productive unique sequences. For each patient and control, public and private clones were evaluated within the 100 most prevalent clones. Clones were defined as Susac-specific if absent from the healthy and MS cohorts, from 1052 published viral clones and from other ImmuneACCESS disease sequences. TCRdb cleaned the public reads at Q25 with fastp, built clones with MiXCR and kept in-frame beta chains. Rows with one shared CDR3 protein collapse into an entry with the most common genes and DNA. These V and J calls rely on TCRdb rather than the paper's analysis. This sample gives tens of thousands of distinct CDR3 sequences in total; 85% to 95% of them show up just once. The ten biggest clones cover around 0.45% of the sample.

Reading from cysteine to phenylalanine, the CDR3 counts 15 amino acids. This entry keeps only the CDR3 DNA: 45 bases, framed from base 1. Cut back by 2 bases and 5 bases, the V and J ends lie 16 bases apart. According to the germline V gene, CDR1 reads SQVTM and CDR2 reads ANQGSEA. The rearrangement combines TRBV29-1 with TRBJ2-1, with a tentative D gene TRBD2 over 7 matching bases. This clonotype was obtained from a human donor in good health. Sequencing input: CD8+ T cells from PBMCs. The bases read TGCAGCGTTGAAAGGGGGGACTACGTGAACAATGAGCAGTTCTTC. Its protein is CSVERGDYVNNEQFF.